The sequence of this TCR beta chain was determined in a study of cytomegalovirus exposure and HLA in healthy donors. Concerning this clone itself: What it binds is not known.

Study findings and constraints: Productive rates of about 87% or about 30% were seen for most TCR beta V segments in an earlier analysis. Analysis was carried out at a later point, and it linked a missense DCLRE1C variant to TCR beta V- and J-gene trimming.

Trimming at V came to 3 bases and at J to 6 bases, leaving 2 bases not matched to a gene. CDR1 and CDR2 from the germline V gene are MDHEN and SYDVKM. The CDR3 length is 14 residues. Primers included in the PCR were 60 Vbeta and 13 Jbeta primers. Using immunoSEQ multiplex PCR, the repertoire was profiled, and TCRdb retains in-frame clones only, with some absent. The sample carries 100,000 or so clones, 75% to 85% recorded once. The V gene is TRBV28, the J gene TRBJ2-7; 13 bases agree with TRBD2. The sample comprised PBMCs. This TCR was recovered from a man between 18 and 35 years old in good health and CMV-seronegative. The CDR3 sequence is CASSLTSGRFEQYF. The CDR3 DNA reads as TGTGCCAGCAGTTTGACTAGCGGGAGGTTCGAGCAGTACTTC.